This T cell receptor (beta chain) stems from a study of Graves' ophthalmopathy and Graves' hyperthyroidism. The CDR3 is 15 residues long. Germline assignment: CDR1 SGHRS and CDR2 YFSETQ. Between the trimmed V and J ends, which lost 1 base and 4 bases, there was a span of 11 bases. Study results and limitations: Discriminating ophthalmopathy from stable hyperthyroidism, a 13-signature model attained a sensitivity of 87.88% and a specificity of about 83%. Blood also harbored most expanded thyroid clonotypes above 0.001 frequency. With roughly 65% sensitivity and about 78% specificity, the model predicted ophthalmopathy progression.

Exclusion criteria comprised other autoimmune diseases, uncontrolled infections, pregnancy or lactation in patients. This clonotype was detected a few times. No antigen is known for it. Amplified material comprised TCR beta CDR3 regions derived from RNA transcripts. HTBI primers served in a first-round RT-PCR, which a second-round multiplex PCR followed. TCRdb reprocessed the multiplex PCR reads with MiXCR, giving one entry per CDR3 protein. The sample includes approximately 640,000 distinct CDR3 sequences, over 40% of them seen just once. Sequencing was carried out using peripheral blood. The chain carries TRBV5-1 and TRBJ2-2, with TRBD1 as a possible D gene (6 bases). The sequence came from an adult man with Graves' ophthalmopathy. The chain's CDR3 is CASSLSGTLTGELFF. CDR3 nucleotide sequence: TGCGCCAGCAGCTTGTCTGGGACACTCACCGGGGAGCTGTTTTTT.